Below are 25 T cell receptor beta chains sequenced from a single sample in a study of T cell repertoires in cytomegalovirus infection (dated by TCRdb to the late 2010s). The sample's treatment or condition, from its label and the paper: in vitro stimulation with specific CMV peptide epitopes to enrich CMV-specific T cells. The data were produced on an Illumina HiSeq 1500. Clones were called with MiXCR by TCRdb after fastp trimmed the public reads at Q25, and only in-frame beta chains were retained. Merged by CDR3 protein, the rows form single entries marked with the most common genes and DNA. For this sample the table gives more than 95,000 distinct CDR3 sequences, of which roughly 32% were detected only once. Together, the top ten hold 58% of the sample. No antigens are known for them. The sample in question was CD8+ T cells from cultured PBMCs, obtained from culture after CMV antigen stimulation. These receptors originate from a human donor in good health (CMV status not recorded). Some clones in this sample may be carry-over from other donors' samples.

This chain links TRBV27 with TRBJ2-1; perhaps D is TRBD1 or TRBD2 (6 bases each). The CDR3 runs 14 residues. Looked up from germline, CDR1 is MNHEY and CDR2 is SMNVEV (reference sequence). The V gene lost 7 bases and the J gene lost 4 bases, with 14 bases spanning the gap. The CDR3 region is CASTYGGHYNEQFF. The CDR3, as DNA: TGTGCCAGCACGTACGGGGGACATTACAATGAGCAGTTCTTC.

This clonotype occurred once. The gene calls are TRBV7-9 and TRBJ1-1; no clear D. This CDR3 has 15 residues. Deletions cut 5 bases from V and 1 base from J, with 14 bases between. Looked up from germline, CDR1 is SEHNR and CDR2 is FQNEAQ (reference sequence). CDR3 nucleotide sequence: TGTGCCAGCAGCGGACCGGGCCCGAGGAACACTGAAGCTTTCTTT. Translation gives CASSGPGPRNTEAFF.

This clonotype was seen at least ten times. The DNA for the CDR3 is TGTGCCAGCAGCCGAGGACATCCTGAAGCTTTCTTT. Protein: CASSRGHPEAFF. The chain uses TRBV7-8 and TRBJ1-1, with a possible D match to TRBD1 (5 bases). Trimming cost V 5 bases and J 6 bases, with 10 bases left between them. The CDR3 has 12 residues. Germline-derived CDR1 and CDR2 are SGHVS and FQNEAQ.

The chain carries TRBV4-1 and TRBJ1-4, with TRBD1 identical over 7 bases. The CDR3 is 17 residues long. Germline assignment: CDR1 MGHRA and CDR2 YSYEKL. V trimming: 0 bases; J trimming: 8 bases; junction bases outside the gene matches: 12. CDR3 in DNA: TGCGCCAGCAGCCAAGAACGGACGACAGGGTCAGGAGAAAAACTGTTTTTT. This gives the protein CASSQERTTGSGEKLFF.

The chain's CDR3 is CASTPDGQGSYNEQFF. CDR3 DNA: TGTGCCAGCACCCCTGATGGACAGGGGTCCTACAATGAGCAGTTCTTC. V and J are TRBV6-2 or TRBV6-3 and TRBJ2-1; 9 positions match TRBD1. Germline CDR1 reads MNHEY; CDR2 reads SVGEGT. The CDR3 length is 16 residues. The trim removed 7 bases at V and 1 base at J, leaving 8 bases unmatched.

The chain has TRBV28 and TRBJ1-1; D gene uncertain. Germline assignment: CDR1 MDHEN and CDR2 SYDVKM. V lost 3 bases and J lost 4, with 24 bases in between. This CDR3 comprises 18 residues. This CDR3 is CASSFTASASDLSTEAFF. The CDR3 DNA reads as TGTGCCAGCAGTTTCACCGCCTCGGCCTCCGACCTTAGCACTGAAGCTTTCTTT.

The chain employs TRBV27 and TRBJ2-1, with D unresolved. V gave up 3 bases and J gave up 10 bases, with 13 bases separating them. Germline V gene lookup returns CDR1 MNHEY and CDR2 SMNVEV (reference sequence). The CDR3 has 13 residues. CDR3 amino acids: CASSFTMAAEQFF. The CDR3 coding sequence is TGTGCCAGCAGTTTTACGATGGCGGCGGAGCAGTTCTTC.

A word on this clonotype: Possible read error: a much larger clone is one base away. V is TRBV5-3 and J is TRBJ2-1; possibly TRBD1 or TRBD2 for D (5 bases each). TRBV5-3 is labeled an ORF, and its function is uncertain. The CDR3 contains 16 residues. The CDR3 DNA sequence: TGTGCCAGCAGCTTGGCCGAGGGGCCGGCGTACAATGAGCAGTTCTTC. Its protein product is CASSLAEGPAYNEQFF.

This chain joins TRBV7-3 and TRBJ1-2; a weak D match, TRBD1 (5 bases). V lost 5 bases and J 11 bases, leaving 12 bases between the germline ends. Per the germline V gene, CDR1 is SGHTA and CDR2 is FQGTGA. The CDR3 totals 11 residues. The CDR3 DNA sequence: TGTGCCAGCAGCCGAGGGGTAGAGTACACCTTC. Encoded protein: CASSRGVEYTF. Complete variable domain (other parts from reference TRBV7-3 and TRBJ1-2): GAGVSQTPSNKVTEKGKYVELRCDPISGHTALYWYRQSLGQGPEFLIYFQGTGAADDSGLPNDRFFAVRPEGSVSTLKIQRTERGDSAVYLCASSRGVEYTFGSGTRLTVV.

The rearrangement links TRBV4-1 to TRBJ1-2; possibly TRBD1 for D (5 bases). The CDR3 sequence is 14 residues long. The ends were cut back, 0 bases at V and 4 bases at J, with 9 bases in the middle. Germline V gives CDR1 MGHRA, CDR2 YSYEKL. CDR3: CASSQDTGTYGYTF. For the CDR3, the DNA is TGCGCCAGCAGCCAAGACACAGGCACCTATGGCTACACCTTC.

V is TRBV6-1 and J is TRBJ1-5; D possibly corresponds to TRBD1 (6 bases). The CDR3 extends over 14 amino acids. V gave up 9 bases and J gave up 2 bases, with 14 bases separating them. CDR1 MNHNS and CDR2 SASEGT come from the germline V gene. CDR3 loop: CASRQGMGNQPQHF. The CDR3 DNA sequence: TGTGCCAGTAGGCAGGGGATGGGCAATCAGCCCCAGCATTTT.

This chain links TRBV5-4 with TRBJ1-2, with TRBD1 identical over 7 bases. V trimming: 3 bases; J trimming: 4 bases; junction bases outside the gene matches: 6. From germline, CDR1 is SGHNT and CDR2 YYREEE (reference sequence). This CDR3 region has 14 residues. DNA of the CDR3: TGTGCCAGCAGCTCTGGGACAGCGGCCTATGGCTACACCTTC. Translated: CASSSGTAAYGYTF.

This clonotype came up a few times. The J gene is TRBJ1-6, the V gene TRBV11-2, with TRBD1 matching over 8 bases. V lost 5 bases and J lost 7; bases outside the gene matches: 10. This CDR3 contains 16 residues. Germline values: CDR1 SGHAT, CDR2 FQNNGV. This chain's CDR3 is CASSTGQGSWNSPLHF. CDR3 bases: TGTGCCAGCAGCACCGGACAGGGCTCGTGGAATTCACCCCTCCACTTT. Drawing the rest from reference TRBV11-2 and TRBJ1-6, the complete variable domain is EAGVAQSPRYKIIEKRQSVAFWCNPISGHATLYWYQQILGQGPKLLIQFQNNGVVDDSQLPKDRFSAERLKGVDSTLKIQPAKLEDSAVYLCASSTGQGSWNSPLHFGNGTRLTVT.

To note about this clonotype: One junction end disagrees with the germline gene, perhaps due to a read error. The chain joins TRBV7-9 to TRBJ2-7, with 8 positions matching TRBD1. Germline values: CDR1 SEHNR, CDR2 FQNEAQ (reference sequence). There are 14 residues in the CDR3. The CDR3 DNA is TGTGCCAGCAGCTTAGGGACAGGGTTAGACGAGCAGTGCTTC. This translates into CASSLGTGLDEQCF.

This rearrangement joins TRBV12-3 or TRBV12-4 to TRBJ1-1; a weak D match, TRBD1 (6 bases). The CDR3 extends over 15 amino acids. Trimming pared 8 bases from V and 1 base from J, leaving 17 bases between. The CDR3 region is CASVPSRGRNTEAFF. The CDR3 nucleotides read TGTGCCAGCGTTCCGTCCCGGGGGCGGAACACTGAAGCTTTCTTT.

There are many counts of this clonotype. The gene calls are TRBV7-2 and TRBJ2-1, with 7 bases lining up with TRBD2. The CDR3 contains 14 residues. Germline assignment: CDR1 SGHTA and CDR2 FQGNSA. After removal of 5 bases from V and 3 bases from J, the junction contained 4 bases not matched to a gene. The CDR3: CASSKSGDYNEQFF. Here the CDR3 DNA reads TGTGCCAGCAGCAAAAGCGGGGACTACAATGAGCAGTTCTTC.

This clonotype was recorded at least ten times. The V gene is TRBV7-2, the J gene TRBJ1-5; no definite D call. V gave up 5 bases and J gave up 1 base, with 12 bases separating them. CDR3 size: 15 residues. Germline loops: CDR1 SGHTA, CDR2 FQGNSA. DNA for the CDR3: TGTGCCAGCAGCCCCCTCATGGGGAGCAATCAGCCCCAGCATTTT. It is translated as CASSPLMGSNQPQHF.

The V call is TRBV20-1, the J call TRBJ1-5; tentative D call: TRBD1 (5 bases). Trimming stripped 3 bases from V and 1 base from J, with 10 bases between. The CDR3 contains 14 residues. Germline CDR1 is DFQATT and CDR2 is SNEGSKA (reference sequence). Here the CDR3 reads CSASGGVSNQPQHF. Here the CDR3 DNA reads TGCAGTGCTAGTGGGGGGGTCAGCAATCAGCCCCAGCATTTT.

This clonotype was counted only a few times. The chain employs TRBV6-6 and TRBJ2-2; 9 bases agree with TRBD2. V was clipped by 0 bases and J by 3 bases; unmatched bases: 2. The CDR3 runs 16 residues. Per germline, CDR1 MNHNY and CDR2 SVGAGI (reference sequence). CDR3 sequence (DNA): TGTGCCAGCAGTTACTCACGACTAGCGGACACCGGGGAGCTGTTTTTT. Translated, it gives CASSYSRLADTGELFF.

The CDR3 DNA reads TGTGCCAGCAGGGACCCTAATCGGGCGGGGGACCTTGGAAACATTCAGTACTTC. It yields the protein CASRDPNRAGDLGNIQYF. The chain couples TRBV7-2 to TRBJ2-4; 7 nucleotides align to TRBD2. With 6 bases clipped from V and 6 bases from J, the junction kept 20 bases outside the gene matches. The CDR3 spans 18 residues. Germline CDR1 reads SGHTA; CDR2 reads FQGNSA.

The rearrangement uses TRBV6-8 and TRBJ2-5; 7 nucleotides match TRBD2. The length of the CDR3 is 12 residues. V lost 8 bases and J lost 4; bases outside the gene matches: 4. CDR1 and CDR2 (germline): MNHGY, SAAAGT. CDR3 protein: CASGGRGETQYF. The CDR3 nucleotides are TGTGCCAGCGGGGGGAGGGGAGAGACCCAGTACTTC.

This clonotype was counted between two and nine times. The rearrangement links TRBV27 to TRBJ1-5; 8 bases fit TRBD1. The CDR3 covers 15 residues. V lost 6 bases to trimming and J lost 7 bases; unmatched junction nucleotides: 11. The germline gives CDR1 MNHEY, CDR2 SMNVEV (reference sequence). This CDR3 reads CASSPGTGEGQPQHF. The CDR3 DNA is TGTGCCAGCAGCCCGGGGACAGGCGAGGGGCAGCCCCAGCATTTT.

The chain employs TRBV10-3 and TRBJ2-4; D not resolved. Trimming shortened V by 3 bases and J by 5 bases, and 17 bases separated the two germline ends. Germline values: CDR1 ENHRY, CDR2 SYGVKD. CDR3 length: 16 amino acids. The CDR3 sequence is CAISDSLTRSENIQYF. The CDR3 DNA is TGTGCCATCAGTGATAGTCTGACAAGAAGTGAAAACATTCAGTACTTC.

The chain employs TRBV5-6 and TRBJ2-1; 12 bases are a match to TRBD1. Germline CDR1 is SGHDT and CDR2 is YYEEEE. The CDR3 is 16 amino acids. V dropped 3 bases and J dropped 8; count of bases not matched to a gene: 9. Here the CDR3 reads CASSSAGTGGLDEQFF. The CDR3 region has the DNA TGTGCCAGCAGCTCAGCCGGGACAGGGGGCCTCGATGAGCAGTTCTTC.

This clonotype was recorded at least ten times. The genes are TRBV6-1 and TRBJ1-5; D remains ambiguous. V lost 2 bases and J lost 0, with 8 bases in between. There are 15 residues in the CDR3. In germline, CDR1 is MNHNS, CDR2 SASEGT. Written as DNA, the CDR3 is TGTGCCAGCAGTGAATACCCTTATAGCAATCAGCCCCAGCATTTT. It specifies CASSEYPYSNQPQHF.